This TCR beta chain appears in the sequencing data of a study of B cell selection in AIRE deficiency. The sorted conventional CD4 T cells were gated as CD4+CD127+. Profiling relied on immunoSEQ multiplex PCR, and the TCRdb table lists in-frame clones only, not all of them. The sample lists under 30,000 clones, about 98% seen once, with around 0.17% in the top ten. This clone was observed once. What it recognizes is unknown. Study results and caveats: Healthy donors alone shared 30% to 35% of about 3,600 Treg sequences; patients alone about 10%. Tconv and Treg cells from AIRE-deficient patients resembled healthy donors in TCRBV usage, CDR3 length and diversity. Healthy Tconv contained about 35% of shared healthy Treg sequences; only TCRbeta sequenced. About 30.6% of healthy-donor shared Treg TCRbeta sequences appeared in patient Tconv cells.

J was trimmed by 0 bases and V by 6 bases; bases with no gene match: 5. This CDR3 has 15 residues. In germline, CDR1 is SGHDN, CDR2 FVKESK. The V call is TRBV14, the J call TRBJ2-4, with 7 bases lining up with TRBD1. The receptor comes from a human donor with AIRE deficiency. The specimen sequenced was conventional CD4+ T cells sorted from PBMCs. This CDR3 is CASSPGQLAKNIQYF. As DNA, the CDR3 is TGTGCCAGCAGTCCGGGACAGTTAGCCAAAAACATTCAGTACTTC. Full variable domain (rest looked up from reference TRBV14 and TRBJ2-4): EAGVTQFPSHSVIEKGQTVTLRCDPISGHDNLYWYRRVMGKEIKFLLHFVKESKQDESGMPNNRFLAERTGGTYSTLKVQPAELEDSGVYFCASSPGQLAKNIQYFGAGTRLSVL.